A selection of T cell receptor beta chains follows, all from one sample in a study of CD8+CD57+ T cells in acquired aplastic anemia. One entry per CDR3 protein results from TCRdb running MiXCR on the reads. The repertoire holds approximately 180,000 distinct CDR3 sequences, around 48% seen once, with under 1.2% in the top ten. Sequenced input: sorted CD4+, CD8+, or CD8+CD57+ T cells (not recorded which) from PBMCs. All receptors come from a human donor with aplastic anemia. Each CDR3 is given with its conserved first and last residue. Fields, in order: clone size, V gene, J gene, D gene, CDR3 DNA, CDR3 protein. A D gene is named only where the DNA matches it firmly. Size tells how often a clone was seen (once, few, many) or the class of an expanded clone, and some rows leave it out.

>many|TRBV5-1|TRBJ1-3|NA
TGCGCCAGCTCCCTAACTTGGGGTTACTCTGGAAACACCATATATTTT
CASSLTWGYSGNTIYF
>many|TRBV20-1|TRBJ1-3|TRBD1
TGCAGTGCTAGAGATCCCGGACAGGGGTCTGGAAACACCATATATTTT
CSARDPGQGSGNTIYF
>few|TRBV19|TRBJ2-7|NA
TGTGCCAGCAGTCCGGGGCTGGGCGAGCAGTACTTC
CASSPGLGEQYF
>NA|TRBV7-9|TRBJ2-2|NA
TGTGCCAGCAGCTTGTCGCAGTCGAGCACCGGGGAGCTGTTTTTT
CASSLSQSSTGELFF
>NA|TRBV5-8|TRBJ2-5|TRBD1
TGTGCCAGCAGCCGGGACAGGGGACGAGAGACCCAGTACTTC
CASSRDRGRETQYF
>many|TRBV5-1|TRBJ1-1|TRBD1
TGCGCCAGCAGCTTGTTGACAGGGGTTAAGAGCACTGAAGCTTTCTTT
CASSLLTGVKSTEAFF
>NA|TRBV20-1|TRBJ2-1|NA
TGCAGTGCTAGAGGGGCCACAGAGTACAATGAGCAGTTCTTC
CSARGATEYNEQFF
>many|TRBV19|TRBJ1-1|NA
TGTGCCAGTAGTATTTTAGGGGCGAACACTGAAGCTTTCTTT
CASSILGANTEAFF
>NA|TRBV15|TRBJ1-6|NA
TGTGCCACCAGCAGCCCCCTGTGGGGGTATAATTCACCCCTCCACTTT
CATSSPLWGYNSPLHF
>NA|TRBV15|TRBJ2-7|NA
TGTGCCACCAGCACCGACAGGAACTACGAGCAGTACTTC
CATSTDRNYEQYF
>NA|TRBV20-1|TRBJ1-1|NA
TGCAGTGCGCCAACCAGGAGAACCACTGAAGCTTTCTTT
CSAPTRRTTEAFF
>many|TRBV6-6|TRBJ1-5|NA
TGTGCCAGCAGACCCGGGACGAGGGATCAGCCCCAGCATTTT
CASRPGTRDQPQHF
>NA|TRBV20-1|TRBJ2-1|NA
TGCAGTGCTAGGGGGGGACCGGGCCCCAATGAGCAGTTCTTC
CSARGGPGPNEQFF
>few|TRBV27|TRBJ2-2|TRBD1
TGTGCCAGCAGTCCCCGGACAGGTACCACCGGGGAGCTGTTTTTT
CASSPRTGTTGELFF
>many|TRBV15|TRBJ2-1|TRBD1
TGTGCCACCAGCAGTTCGACAGGGGCACGTTACAATGAGCAGTTCTTC
CATSSSTGARYNEQFF
>few|TRBV3-1|TRBJ1-1|TRBD1
TGTGCCAGCAGCCACCTCTGGGGAAGGGGGCCCACTGAAGCTTTCTTT
CASSHLWGRGPTEAFF
>once|TRBV2|TRBJ2-6|NA
TGTGCCAGCAGTGAATCGGAGGGGGCCAACGTCCTGACTTTC
CASSESEGANVLTF
>NA|TRBV29-1|TRBJ2-7|NA
TGCAGCGTTGGTCCGGGGGACAGCCCCTACGAGCAGTACTTC
CSVGPGDSPYEQYF
>many|TRBV7-9|TRBJ1-6|NA
TGTGCCAGCAGCTCAAACTATTCACCCCTCCACTTT
CASSSNYSPLHF
>NA|TRBV24-1|TRBJ2-3|NA
TGTGCCACCAGTGAGGCCGGGAATCGGGGAGATACTCAGTATTTT
CATSEAGNRGDTQYF
>NA|TRBV6-1|TRBJ1-1|TRBD1
TGTGCCAGCACCAGGACAGGGGGGGTGACTGAAGCTTTCTTT
CASTRTGGVTEAFF
>NA|TRBV19|TRBJ1-5|TRBD1
TGTGCCACTGGGGCTGGACAGGGGCAGCCCCAGCATTTT
CATGAGQGQPQHF
>many|TRBV20-1|TRBJ2-3|TRBD2
TGCAGTGCCCTTGGGGGGGGGGTAACAGATACGCAGTATTTT
CSALGGGVTDTQYF
>many|TRBV20-1|TRBJ1-6|NA
TGCAGTGCTAAAGGGCCCAATTCACCCCTCCACTTT
CSAKGPNSPLHF
>many|TRBV10-3|TRBJ1-1|NA
TGTGCCATCAGTAATGGACCGGGGTTGAACACTGAAGCTTTCTTT
CAISNGPGLNTEAFF
>NA|TRBV10-2|TRBJ1-6|TRBD1
TGCGCCAGCAGTTTTACCGGGACAGGGGGTTCACCCCTCCACTTT
CASSFTGTGGSPLHF
>NA|TRBV6-1|TRBJ2-7|NA
TGTGCCAGCAGTCCTGGCCCCCTCTGCGGGCAGTACTTC
CASSPGPLCGQYF
>many|TRBV19|TRBJ2-1|NA
TGTGCCAGTATTGGGCAGGGAAATCGCAATGAGCAGTTCTTC
CASIGQGNRNEQFF
>NA|TRBV19|TRBJ1-1|TRBD1
TGTGCCAGTAGTATATCCACGGACAGGATGAACACTGAAGCTTTCTTT
CASSISTDRMNTEAFF
>NA|TRBV15|TRBJ1-2|NA
TGTGCCACCAGGGAATCGGGGAGTGGGAACTATGGCTACACCTTC
CATRESGSGNYGYTF
>NA|TRBV10-3|TRBJ1-5|NA
TGTGCCATCAAATCCCAGGGTGGTACAGAGACCCAGCATTTT
CAIKSQGGTETQHF
>many|TRBV15|TRBJ1-4|NA
TGTGCCACCAGCAGCCGGGACTCGAATGAAAAACTGTTTTTT
CATSSRDSNEKLFF
>many|TRBV20-1|TRBJ1-5|NA
TGCAGTGCTCCCCCCGTGGGGGGGCGAGGACTTAGCAATCAGCCCCAGCATTTT
CSAPPVGGRGLSNQPQHF
>NA|TRBV20-1|TRBJ1-1|NA
TGCAGTGCTAAAACAGGGCTTAACACTGAAGCTTTCTTT
CSAKTGLNTEAFF
>NA|TRBV29-1|TRBJ2-7|TRBD2
TGCAGCGTTGAACCAAGCGGGGGCTACGAGCAGTACTTC
CSVEPSGGYEQYF